These 21 T cell receptor beta chains share one sample of origin, sequenced in a study of T cell responses to AZD1222 COVID-19 vaccine. The assay was immunoSEQ multiplex PCR, and TCRdb's table has in-frame clones only and misses some. The table records about 140,000 clones, less than 95% of them present only once. The source material was peripheral blood, sampled 28 days after the second dose of the MenACWY control vaccine. These receptor sequences come from an adult who received the MenACWY meningococcal vaccine as a control.

Only one count was recorded for this clone. The J gene is TRBJ2-1, the V gene TRBV7-3, with 9 bases lining up with TRBD2. V shed 4 bases and J 4 bases; nucleotides not matched to a gene: 8. The germline V gene has CDR1 SGHTA and CDR2 FQGTGA. The CDR3 covers 16 residues. The CDR3 DNA reads as TGTGCCAGCAGCTCCTCTAGCGGGGCGGGATACAATGAGCAGTTCTTC. Amino acids: CASSSSSGAGYNEQFF.

V and J are TRBV18 and TRBJ2-1, with no clear D. CDR3 length: 14 amino acids. V lost 0 bases and J 7 bases, leaving 10 bases between the germline ends. The germline V gene has CDR1 KGHSH and CDR2 LQKENI. CDR3: CASSPPSIRNEQFF. CDR3 DNA: TGTGCCAGCTCACCACCGTCCATTAGGAATGAGCAGTTCTTC. The variable domain in full, with the rest retrieved from reference TRBV18 and TRBJ2-1, is NAGVMQNPRHLVRRRGQEARLRCSPMKGHSHVYWYRQLPEEGLKFMVYLQKENIIDESGMPKERFSAEFPKEGPSILRIQQVVRGDSAAYFCASSPPSIRNEQFFGPGTRLTVL.

V gene TRBV7-2 combines with J gene TRBJ1-1; D remains ambiguous. Germline CDR1 reads SGHTA; CDR2 reads FQGNSA. The CDR3 length is 13 residues. Trimming left V 1 base short and J 3 bases short, with 6 bases between. CDR3 residues: CASSLGIDTEAFF. For the CDR3, the DNA is TGTGCCAGCAGCTTAGGTATAGACACTGAAGCTTTCTTT.

The V gene is TRBV10-3, the J gene TRBJ1-5; D is undetermined. Germline CDR1 ENHRY, CDR2 SYGVKD. CDR3 length equals 12 residues. Trimming took off 2 bases at V and 6 bases at J, with 5 bases between the two ends. The CDR3 sequence is CAISEEGQPQHF. The CDR3 DNA reads as TGTGCCATCAGTGAGGAGGGTCAGCCCCAGCATTTT.

The rearrangement uses TRBV18 and TRBJ2-5; TRBD2 matches 12 bases. Germline-derived CDR1 and CDR2 are KGHSH and LQKENI. The CDR3 is 18 amino acids. J gave up 5 bases and V 1 base, and 11 bases lay outside the gene matches. CDR3 loop: CASSPRGLAGGIGETQYF. CDR3 DNA sequence: TGTGCCAGCTCACCACGAGGTCTAGCGGGGGGGATTGGGGAGACCCAGTACTTC.

The J gene is TRBJ1-2, the V gene TRBV11-2; D unresolved. Germline values: CDR1 SGHAT, CDR2 FQNNGV. The CDR3 is 15 amino acids. Trimming cost V 0 bases and J 6 bases, with 14 bases left between them. The CDR3 DNA follows: TGTGCCAGCAGCTTAGATCATCTCGCCAGCAATGGCTACACCTTC. Encoded protein: CASSLDHLASNGYTF.

The chain employs TRBV25-1 and TRBJ2-1; D is undetermined. The CDR3 extends over 15 amino acids. V shed 1 base and J shed 6 bases, with 13 bases lying between them. Looked up from germline, CDR1 is MGHDK and CDR2 is SYGVNS. The chain's CDR3 is CASSEWGSWVNEQFF. DNA of the CDR3: TGTGCCAGCAGTGAATGGGGTAGCTGGGTCAATGAGCAGTTCTTC.

Ten or more counts support this clone. The chain links TRBV5-6 to TRBJ2-4, with D possibly being TRBD1 (5 bases). Per germline, CDR1 SGHDT and CDR2 YYEEEE. Trimming removed 4 bases at V and 6 bases at J, with 8 bases between. This CDR3 contains 12 residues. The CDR3: CASSPQGNIQYF. The CDR3 DNA is TGTGCCAGCAGCCCCCAGGGAAACATTCAGTACTTC. Drawing the rest from reference TRBV5-6 and TRBJ2-4, the complete variable domain is DAGVTQSPTHLIKTRGQQVTLRCSPKSGHDTVSWYQQALGQGPQFIFQYYEEEERQRGNFPDRFSGHQFPNYSSELNVNALLLGDSALYLCASSPQGNIQYFGAGTRLSVL.

This clone was detected once. The V call is TRBV7-9, the J call TRBJ2-2; D might be TRBD2 (5 bases). V gave up 4 bases and J gave up 0 bases, with 12 bases separating them. From germline, CDR1 is SEHNR and CDR2 FQNEAQ (reference sequence). This CDR3 region has 16 residues. The CDR3, as DNA: TGTGCCAGCAGCTCGAGGCAGCGGCCGAACACCGGGGAGCTGTTTTTT. It encodes CASSSRQRPNTGELFF.

The rearrangement uses TRBV2 and TRBJ1-5; 8 bases are shared with TRBD1. The CDR3 length is 14 residues. The J segment lost 7 bases and the V segment lost 4 bases, leaving 6 bases of the junction unmatched. Germline CDR1 reads SNHLY; CDR2 reads FYNNEI. The CDR3 DNA reads as TGTGCCAGCAGTGCCGACAGGGGACGGCAGCCCCAGCATTTT. Residues: CASSADRGRQPQHF.

This clone was observed once. V is TRBV28 and J is TRBJ2-1; D is perhaps TRBD1 or TRBD2 (6 bases each). Trimming removed 6 bases at V and 5 bases at J, with 20 bases between. In germline, CDR1 is MDHEN, CDR2 SYDVKM. The CDR3 has 16 amino acids. CDR3 sequence: CASSRRGGTQNNEQFF. As DNA, the CDR3 is TGTGCCAGCAGCCGCCGGGGCGGGACACAAAACAATGAGCAGTTCTTC.

This clone appeared a single time. The V gene is TRBV19, the J gene TRBJ1-1; no clear D. This CDR3 is 14 amino acids long. V was clipped by 5 bases and J by 1 base, with 11 bases between them. CDR1 and CDR2 from the germline V gene are LNHDA and SQIVND (reference sequence). The CDR3 DNA follows: TGTGCCAGTAGTTGGGGATCCACGAACACTGAAGCTTTCTTT. Translation: CASSWGSTNTEAFF.

The chain recombines TRBV10-1 with TRBJ2-2, with 7 bases aligning to TRBD2. This CDR3 has 15 amino acids. J was trimmed by 6 bases and V by 6 bases; bases with no gene match: 10. In germline, CDR1 is WNHNN, CDR2 SYGVQD (reference sequence). The CDR3 DNA reads as TGCGCCAGCAGATCGACTAGCAGGTGTCCCGGGGAGCTGTTTTTT. It specifies CASRSTSRCPGELFF.

This rearrangement joins TRBV28 to TRBJ1-6; the D gene is possibly TRBD1 (6 bases). The CDR3 contains 13 residues. V dropped 5 bases and J dropped 5 bases, with 7 bases sitting between them. Germline V gives CDR1 MDHEN, CDR2 SYDVKM. In DNA form, the CDR3 reads TGTGCCAGCAGTCAGGGGAATAATTCACCCCTCCACTTT. This encodes CASSQGNNSPLHF.

This sequence joins TRBV28 and TRBJ2-5; TRBD2 matches at 8 bases. V gave up 7 bases and J gave up 5 bases; unmatched junction bases: 6. Germline CDR1 MDHEN, CDR2 SYDVKM. This CDR3 is built from 13 residues. This CDR3 reads CASTNGGDETQYF. Here the CDR3 DNA reads TGTGCCAGCACCAACGGGGGGGACGAGACCCAGTACTTC.

The table lists this clone with a count of one. This sequence joins TRBV7-3 and TRBJ2-3; 10 bases align to TRBD2. The CDR3 is 15 amino acids. The trim removed 2 bases at V and 3 bases at J, leaving 2 bases unmatched. Germline CDR1 reads SGHTA; CDR2 reads FQGTGA. The CDR3 here is CASSLLAGVTDTQYF. The DNA of the CDR3 is TGTGCCAGCAGCTTACTAGCGGGAGTTACAGATACGCAGTATTTT.

The gene calls are TRBV5-1 and TRBJ2-2; TRBD1 or TRBD2 may be the D gene (5 bases each). Deletions cut 0 bases from V and 6 bases from J, with 15 bases between. The CDR3 loop spans 16 amino acids. Germline CDR1 SGHRS, CDR2 YFSETQ. The chain's CDR3 is CASSLALGEFAGELFF. The CDR3 DNA sequence: TGCGCCAGCAGCTTGGCCTTGGGGGAGTTTGCCGGGGAGCTGTTTTTT.

The gene calls are TRBV19 and TRBJ1-2; D is ambiguous. Germline CDR1 LNHDA, CDR2 SQIVND (reference sequence). CDR3 size: 14 residues. Between the trimmed V and J ends, which lost 7 bases and 0 bases, there was a span of 12 bases. The DNA for the CDR3 is TGTGCCAGTACCCCGGACGGTACTAACTATGGCTACACCTTC. Translated: CASTPDGTNYGYTF.

V usage is TRBV28 and J usage is TRBJ1-4, with 9 nucleotides matching TRBD1. The CDR3 loop spans 14 amino acids. Germline V gene sequence: CDR1 MDHEN, CDR2 SYDVKM. V was pared by 6 bases and J by 7 bases, with 6 bases of the junction left unmatched. The CDR3 sequence: CASSFTGGREKLFF. The CDR3 DNA sequence: TGTGCCAGCAGCTTCACAGGGGGCCGTGAAAAACTGTTTTTT.

V and J are TRBV6-1 and TRBJ1-4; D not certain. CDR3 length equals 15 residues. Looked up from germline, CDR1 is MNHNS and CDR2 is SASEGT. V was shortened by 0 bases and J by 3 bases, with 8 bases between the two germline ends. CDR3 in amino acids: CASSEAGFPNEKLFF. The DNA for the CDR3 is TGTGCCAGCAGTGAAGCGGGGTTTCCTAATGAAAAACTGTTTTTT.

V is TRBV27 and J is TRBJ2-3; TRBD2 agrees at 14 bases. From germline, CDR1 is MNHEY and CDR2 SMNVEV (reference sequence). V was pared by 6 bases and J by 3 bases, with 17 bases of the junction left unmatched. The CDR3 spans 20 residues. The CDR3 DNA reads TGTGCCAGCAGCCTACTGGGGGGACTAGCGGGGGAAACCTTTACAGATACGCAGTATTTT. It translates to CASSLLGGLAGETFTDTQYF.